The T cell receptor beta chain described here comes from a study of glioma-infiltrating T cells. Whole-study findings and limits: Non-neoplastic patients had below-expected tissue-blood divergence, while all gliomas exceeded expectation.

In this sample, this clonotype turned up many times. Its antigen remains unidentified. Amplification of TCR alpha and beta CDR3 regions from RNA used iRepertoire nested multiplex PCR. TCRdb reprocessed the multiplex PCR reads with MiXCR, giving one entry per CDR3 protein. The sample has about 94,000 distinct CDR3 sequences; about a quarter are singletons. The germline V gene has CDR1 LNHDA and CDR2 SQIVND (reference sequence). CDR3 length equals 13 residues. V lost 8 bases to trimming and J lost 1 base, with 11 bases between them. The receptor was isolated from a human donor with low-grade glioma or glioblastoma, undergoing nonglioma brain surgery, or in good health (not recorded which). The J gene is TRBJ1-1, the V gene TRBV19; the D is unclear. The material sequenced was glioma tissue, nonneoplastic brain tissue, or PBMCs (not recorded which). The CDR3 is CASRALRNTEAFF. DNA of the CDR3: TGTGCCAGTCGTGCCCTTCGGAACACTGAAGCTTTCTTT.